The T cell receptor beta chain under discussion was sequenced for a study of radiation and T cells in renal cell carcinoma. Notes on the study in general: Irradiated tumors held more dominant CDR3 motifs than control tumors.

The treatment denotes: treatment-naive control, cytoreductive nephrectomy. Clear cell pathology was present in this patient's renal cell carcinoma. CDR1 and CDR2 from the germline V gene are MNHEY and SMNVEV (reference sequence). V lost 4 bases and J lost 3; bases outside the gene matches: 6. The CDR3 has 15 amino acids. Generated by immunoSEQ multiplex PCR, the TCRdb table keeps only in-frame clones and is missing some. The table has 20,000 to 30,000 clones, more than 45% seen once. On this clone: What it binds is unknown.

This TCR came from a man aged 35 to 55 with renal cell carcinoma. The chain links TRBV27 to TRBJ2-5, with 9 bases matching TRBD2. Here the sequenced sample was tumor tissue, taken from a patient whose treatment was nephrectomy without radiotherapy. The CDR3 coding sequence is TGTGCCAGCAGTTCCTTAGCTAGCGGGGAAGAGACCCAGTACTTC. Protein: CASSSLASGEETQYF.